These T cell receptor beta chains were read from a single sample in a study of cytomegalovirus exposure and HLA in healthy donors. TCRdb's copy holds only in-frame clones and misses some; the assay was immunoSEQ multiplex PCR. This sample has roughly 140,000 clones, with about 78% found just once. Sequenced input: PBMCs. All receptors come from a man between 18 and 35 years old in good health and CMV-seronegative. CDR3s include the opening cysteine and the closing phenylalanine or tryptophan. Fields, in order: CDR3 protein, CDR3 DNA, J gene, clone size, V gene, D gene. The D gene is left open where the match is weak. A clone size is listed for some rows: how often the clone was seen (once, few, many), or a class if it is expanded.

CASSLTGAGELFF	TGTGCCAGCAGCCTTACAGGGGCAGGGGAGCTGTTTTTT	TRBJ2-2	once	TRBV14	TRBD1
CASSMGGQSSSYEQYF	TGTGCCAGTAGTATGGGGGGACAGAGTTCATCCTACGAGCAGTACTTC	TRBJ2-7	NA	TRBV19	NA
CASSHGQGLEKLFF	TGCGCCAGCAGCCACGGACAGGGTCTCGAAAAACTGTTTTTT	TRBJ1-4	NA	TRBV4-1	TRBD1
CASSDRGLDTQYF	TGTGCCAGCAGCGATAGGGGACTCGATACGCAGTATTTT	TRBJ2-3	NA	TRBV6-5	NA
CASSLTGTTYEQYF	TGCGCCAGCAGCTTGACAGGAACTACCTACGAGCAGTACTTC	TRBJ2-7	NA	TRBV5-1	NA
CASSSRTDMNTEAFF	TGTGCCAGCAGCTCCCGGACAGATATGAACACTGAAGCTTTCTTT	TRBJ1-1	NA	TRBV9	NA
CASSLEGAKTTNEKLFF	TGTGCCAGCAGCTTAGAGGGGGCGAAAACAACTAATGAAAAACTGTTTTTT	TRBJ1-4	NA	TRBV7-9	TRBD1
CASSYSGQGNVGGYTF	TGTGCCAGCAGTTACTCGGGACAGGGAAACGTAGGTGGCTACACCTTC	TRBJ1-2	NA	TRBV6-5	TRBD1
CASSYATGRELFF	TGTGCCAGCAGCTATGCCACGGGGAGGGAACTGTTTTTT	TRBJ2-2	NA	TRBV6-6	TRBD2
CASSIGSRGHYNEQFF	TGTGCCAGTAGTATAGGTAGCAGGGGGCACTACAATGAGCAGTTCTTC	TRBJ2-1	NA	TRBV19	TRBD1
CASSLGQGANEKLFF	TGTGCCAGCAGCTTGGGCCAGGGGGCTAATGAAAAACTGTTTTTT	TRBJ1-4	NA	TRBV5-6	TRBD1
CASSFPGEGQETQYF	TGTGCCAGCAGCTTCCCCGGGGAGGGTCAAGAGACCCAGTACTTC	TRBJ2-5	NA	TRBV5-4	TRBD2
CASSEDRGFGNQPQHF	TGTGCCAGCAGCGAAGACAGGGGTTTCGGCAATCAGCCCCAGCATTTT	TRBJ1-5	few	TRBV11-2	TRBD1
CASSLSGGNYEQYF	TGTGCCAGCTCACTGTCAGGGGGGAACTACGAGCAGTACTTC	TRBJ2-7	few	TRBV18	NA
CASTGGFYNEQFF	TGTGCCAGCACGGGGGGCTTCTACAATGAGCAGTTCTTC	TRBJ2-1	NA	TRBV27	NA
CASSATGGFGNSPLHF	TGTGCCAGTAGTGCCACAGGGGGCTTCGGCAATTCACCCCTCCACTTT	TRBJ1-6	NA	TRBV19	TRBD1
CASSQWETYGYTF	TGTGCCAGCAGCCAATGGGAGACCTATGGCTACACCTTC	TRBJ1-2	few	TRBV7-8	NA
CASRFRDRNNEQFF	TGTGCCAGCAGGTTCCGGGACAGGAACAATGAGCAGTTCTTC	TRBJ2-1	NA	TRBV11-2	TRBD1
CASPHRTYEQYF	TGTGCCAGCCCTCACAGGACCTACGAGCAGTACTTC	TRBJ2-7	NA	TRBV5-8	NA
CASSVDRGSYNEQFF	TGTGCCAGCAGTGTCGACAGGGGGTCCTACAATGAGCAGTTCTTC	TRBJ2-1	NA	TRBV2	TRBD1
CASSLPGEGLAGFLSYEQYF	TGTGCCAGCAGTTTACCCGGGGAGGGACTAGCGGGGTTCCTCTCCTACGAGCAGTACTTC	TRBJ2-7	NA	TRBV28	TRBD2
CASSPPPGLAETQYF	TGTGCCAGCAGCCCTCCCCCGGGACTAGCGGAGACCCAGTACTTC	TRBJ2-5	NA	TRBV11-3	TRBD2
CASSPQREYQETQYF	TGTGCCAGCAGCCCACAACGGGAGTACCAAGAGACCCAGTACTTC	TRBJ2-5	NA	TRBV7-6	NA
CASSFTGTNTEAFF	TGTGCCAGCAGCTTTACCGGGACTAACACTGAAGCTTTCTTT	TRBJ1-1	NA	TRBV5-5	NA
CASSLGGGGPGNTIYF	TGTGCCAGCAGCTTAGGTGGGGGGGGGCCTGGAAACACCATATATTTT	TRBJ1-3	NA	TRBV7-6	NA
CASSLAGQLNTGELFF	TGTGCCAGCAGTTTAGCGGGACAGCTGAACACCGGGGAGCTGTTTTTT	TRBJ2-2	NA	TRBV28	NA
CASRSRAWRSTGELFF	TGTGCCAGCAGATCGCGGGCGTGGCGGAGCACCGGGGAGCTGTTTTTT	TRBJ2-2	NA	TRBV7-9	NA
CASSLAPGGFRNEQFF	TGTGCCAGCAGCTTGGCCCCGGGGGGCTTTCGGAATGAGCAGTTCTTC	TRBJ2-1	few	TRBV5-6	NA
CASTHLGTGVSDTQYF	TGTGCCAGCACTCACTTAGGGACAGGGGTCTCTGATACGCAGTATTTT	TRBJ2-3	NA	TRBV18	TRBD1
CASSPGTSGRKADTQYF	TGTGCCAGCAGCCCCGGGACTAGCGGGAGGAAAGCAGATACGCAGTATTTT	TRBJ2-3	NA	TRBV5-4	TRBD2
CAFGTGIEKLFF	TGTGCCTTCGGGACAGGTATCGAAAAACTGTTTTTT	TRBJ1-4	few	TRBV2	TRBD1
CASSTGGVRGEQYF	TGTGCCAGCAGTACAGGGGGAGTGAGGGGCGAGCAGTACTTC	TRBJ2-7	NA	TRBV2	TRBD1
CASSWGTGYEQYF	TGTGCCAGCAGTTGGGGTACAGGCTACGAGCAGTACTTC	TRBJ2-7	NA	TRBV5-6	NA
CSAREGGRASF	TGCAGTGCTAGAGAGGGCGGGAGGGCCTCCTTC	TRBJ2-7	few	TRBV20-1	TRBD2
CASSLLGGGTTYEQYF	TGTGCCAGCAGCTTGTTGGGGGGAGGGACTACCTACGAGCAGTACTTC	TRBJ2-7	NA	TRBV5-6	TRBD2
CASLKDRVRGYTF	TGTGCCAGCTTAAAAGACAGGGTACGCGGCTACACCTTC	TRBJ1-2	NA	TRBV28	TRBD1
CASQGLTGPNEKLFF	TGTGCCAGCCAGGGTCTCACCGGCCCGAATGAAAAACTGTTTTTT	TRBJ1-4	NA	TRBV27	NA
CASSSTGIGQFF	TGTGCCAGCAGTTCGACAGGGATCGGGCAGTTCTTC	TRBJ2-1	few	TRBV27	TRBD1
CASSQGSPYEQYF	TGTGCCAGCTCACAGGGGAGCCCCTACGAGCAGTACTTC	TRBJ2-7	NA	TRBV2	TRBD1
CASSFSGGSQETQYF	TGTGCCAGCAGCTTCTCGGGGGGGTCCCAGGAGACCCAGTACTTC	TRBJ2-5	NA	TRBV11-2	TRBD2
CASSPTGSRTSYEQYF	TGTGCCAGCAGCCCAACAGGGTCCCGAACTTCCTACGAGCAGTACTTC	TRBJ2-7	NA	TRBV9	NA
CASSPYMGPFYEQYF	TGTGCCAGCAGCCCCTACATGGGGCCCTTTTACGAGCAGTACTTC	TRBJ2-7	NA	TRBV5-5	NA
CASSLHTRGLSGNTIYF	TGTGCCAGCAGCTTACATACTAGGGGGCTTAGTGGAAACACCATATATTTT	TRBJ1-3	NA	TRBV7-2	TRBD1
CSVAVTRKEEQFF	TGCAGCGTCGCTGTGACTAGAAAGGAAGAGCAGTTCTTC	TRBJ2-1	NA	TRBV29-1	NA
CASSLVARGADTQYF	TGTGCCAGCAGCTTGGTGGCGCGGGGGGCAGATACGCAGTATTTT	TRBJ2-3	NA	TRBV5-4	TRBD2
CAWSTYWDSLSGNTIYF	TGTGCCTGGAGCACGTACTGGGACAGCCTCTCTGGAAACACCATATATTTT	TRBJ1-3	few	TRBV30	TRBD1
CASSLTSGGANEQFF	TGTGCCAGCAGCCTCACTAGCGGGGGGGCCAATGAGCAGTTCTTC	TRBJ2-1	once	TRBV7-9	TRBD2
CASSQAARGGNEQFF	TGTGCCAGCAGCCAAGCGGCCCGGGGGGGCAATGAGCAGTTCTTC	TRBJ2-1	NA	TRBV4-2	TRBD2
CASSEEGRGEQFF	TGTGCCAGCAGTGAGGAGGGAAGGGGTGAGCAGTTCTTC	TRBJ2-1	once	TRBV2	NA
CASSLSQGRKETQYF	TGTGCCAGCAGTTTATCTCAGGGAAGGAAAGAGACCCAGTACTTC	TRBJ2-5	NA	TRBV28	NA
CSVDSGTGNTIYF	TGCAGCGTTGACAGTGGCACTGGAAACACCATATATTTT	TRBJ1-3	NA	TRBV29-1	NA
CASSKAAEAFF	TGTGCCAGCAGCAAGGCAGCGGAAGCTTTCTTT	TRBJ1-1	NA	TRBV11-2	NA
CASSYSGQGADGYTF	TGTGCCAGCAGTTATTCGGGACAGGGGGCGGATGGCTACACCTTC	TRBJ1-2	NA	TRBV6-5	TRBD1
CAWSVGGGAWTGELFF	TGTGCCTGGAGTGTCGGCGGGGGGGCCTGGACCGGGGAGCTGTTTTTT	TRBJ2-2	NA	TRBV30	TRBD2
CASSIGGSRNEQFF	TGTGCCAGTAGTATTGGAGGCTCAAGGAATGAGCAGTTCTTC	TRBJ2-1	NA	TRBV19	NA
CASSQDLNSPNYGYTF	TGCGCCAGCAGCCAAGATTTAAACAGCCCTAACTATGGCTACACCTTC	TRBJ1-2	NA	TRBV4-1	NA
CASSSGGTGPQETQYF	TGCGCCAGCAGCAGCGGGGGGACAGGACCCCAAGAGACCCAGTACTTC	TRBJ2-5	few	TRBV5-1	NA
CARGPGQSTF	TGCGCCAGGGGACCCGGACAGTCGACGTTT	TRBJ1-6	NA	TRBV23-1	NA
CATSRDPLTEAFF	TGTGCCACCAGCAGAGATCCACTCACTGAAGCTTTCTTT	TRBJ1-1	NA	TRBV15	NA
CASSPETSTGTPHEQYF	TGTGCCAGCAGCCCCGAAACTTCGACAGGGACCCCCCACGAGCAGTACTTC	TRBJ2-7	NA	TRBV7-9	TRBD1